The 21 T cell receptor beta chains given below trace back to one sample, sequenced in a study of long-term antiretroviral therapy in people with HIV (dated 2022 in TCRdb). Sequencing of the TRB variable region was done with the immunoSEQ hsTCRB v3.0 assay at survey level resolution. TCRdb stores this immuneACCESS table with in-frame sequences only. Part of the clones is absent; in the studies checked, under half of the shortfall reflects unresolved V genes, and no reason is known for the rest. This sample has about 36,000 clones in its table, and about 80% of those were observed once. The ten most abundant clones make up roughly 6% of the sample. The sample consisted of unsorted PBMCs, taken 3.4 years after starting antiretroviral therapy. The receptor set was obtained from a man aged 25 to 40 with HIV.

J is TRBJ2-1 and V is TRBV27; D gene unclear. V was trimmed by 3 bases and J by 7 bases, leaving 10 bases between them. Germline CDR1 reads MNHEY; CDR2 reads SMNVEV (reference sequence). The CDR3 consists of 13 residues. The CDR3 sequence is CASSLDGRNEQFF. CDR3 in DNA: TGTGCCAGCAGTTTGGACGGGCGGAATGAGCAGTTCTTC.

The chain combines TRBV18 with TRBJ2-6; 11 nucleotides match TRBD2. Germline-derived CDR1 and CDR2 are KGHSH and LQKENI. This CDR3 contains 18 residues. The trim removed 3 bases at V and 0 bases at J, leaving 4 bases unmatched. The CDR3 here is CASSPLAGGLSGANVLTF. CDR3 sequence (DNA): TGTGCCAGCTCACCGTTAGCGGGAGGGCTCTCTGGGGCCAACGTCCTGACTTTC.

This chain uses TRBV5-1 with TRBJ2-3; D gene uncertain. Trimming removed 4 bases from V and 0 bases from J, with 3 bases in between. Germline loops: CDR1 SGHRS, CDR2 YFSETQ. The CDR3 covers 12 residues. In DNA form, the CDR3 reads TGCGCCAGCAGCCCCAGCACAGATACGCAGTATTTT. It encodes CASSPSTDTQYF.

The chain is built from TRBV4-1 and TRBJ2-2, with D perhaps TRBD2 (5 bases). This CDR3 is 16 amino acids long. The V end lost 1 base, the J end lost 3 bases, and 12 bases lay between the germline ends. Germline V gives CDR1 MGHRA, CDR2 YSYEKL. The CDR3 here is CASSQASTGYTGELFF. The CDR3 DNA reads TGCGCCAGCAGCCAAGCTTCCACGGGGTACACCGGGGAGCTGTTTTTT.

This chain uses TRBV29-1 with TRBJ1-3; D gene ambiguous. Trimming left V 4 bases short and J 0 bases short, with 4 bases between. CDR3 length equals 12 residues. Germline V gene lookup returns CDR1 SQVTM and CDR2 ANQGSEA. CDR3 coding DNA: TGCAGCGTTGGCGGCTCTGGAAACACCATATATTTT. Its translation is CSVGGSGNTIYF.

The CDR3 is CASSQDSLEAYNEQFF. The CDR3 nucleotides read TGCGCCAGCAGCCAAGACAGTCTAGAGGCCTACAATGAGCAGTTCTTC. The chain employs TRBV4-3 and TRBJ2-1; D gene uncertain. Germline V gives CDR1 LGHNA, CDR2 YSLEER. Trimming took 0 bases from V and 2 from J, leaving 11 bases between them. This CDR3 region has 16 residues.

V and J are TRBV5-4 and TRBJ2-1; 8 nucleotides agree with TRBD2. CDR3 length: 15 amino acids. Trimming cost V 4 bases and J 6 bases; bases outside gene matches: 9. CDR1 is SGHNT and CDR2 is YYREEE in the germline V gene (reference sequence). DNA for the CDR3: TGTGCCAGCAGCCCGGAAGCGGGAGTTTTCAATGAGCAGTTCTTC. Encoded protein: CASSPEAGVFNEQFF.

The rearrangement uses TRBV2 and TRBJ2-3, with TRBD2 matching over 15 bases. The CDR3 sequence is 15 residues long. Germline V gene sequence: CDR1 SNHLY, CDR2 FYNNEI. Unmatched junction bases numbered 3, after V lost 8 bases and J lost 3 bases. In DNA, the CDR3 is TGTGCCAGCCAAGGACTAGCGGGAGGGACAGATACGCAGTATTTT. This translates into CASQGLAGGTDTQYF.

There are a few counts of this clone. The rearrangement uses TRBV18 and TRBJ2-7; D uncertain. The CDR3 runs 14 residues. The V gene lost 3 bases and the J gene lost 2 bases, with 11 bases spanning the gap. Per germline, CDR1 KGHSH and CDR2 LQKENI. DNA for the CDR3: TGTGCCAGCTCACCCGGACGGCAGACCTACGAGCAGTACTTC. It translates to CASSPGRQTYEQYF.

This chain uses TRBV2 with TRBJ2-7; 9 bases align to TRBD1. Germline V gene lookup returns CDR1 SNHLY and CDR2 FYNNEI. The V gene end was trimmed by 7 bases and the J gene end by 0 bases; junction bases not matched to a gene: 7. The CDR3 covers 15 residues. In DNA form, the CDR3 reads TGTGCCAGCACCGAGACAGGGGGAACCTCCTACGAGCAGTACTTC. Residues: CASTETGGTSYEQYF. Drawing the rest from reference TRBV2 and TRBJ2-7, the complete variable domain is EPEVTQTPSHQVTQMGQEVILRCVPISNHLYFYWYRQILGQKVEFLVSFYNNEISEKSEIFDDQFSVERPDGSNFTLKIRSTKLEDSAMYFCASTETGGTSYEQYFGPGTRLTVT.

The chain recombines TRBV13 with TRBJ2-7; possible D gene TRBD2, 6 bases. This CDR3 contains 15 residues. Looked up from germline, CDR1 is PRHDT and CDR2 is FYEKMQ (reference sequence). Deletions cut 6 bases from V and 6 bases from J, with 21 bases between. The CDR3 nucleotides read TGTGCCAGCAGTTATCTTCCGGGACTCTATCTCGAGCAGTACTTC. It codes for CASSYLPGLYLEQYF.

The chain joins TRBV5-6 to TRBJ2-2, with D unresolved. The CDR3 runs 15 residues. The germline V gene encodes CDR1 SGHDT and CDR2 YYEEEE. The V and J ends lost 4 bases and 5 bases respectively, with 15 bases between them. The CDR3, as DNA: TGTGCCAGCAGCGTGAACGGCCGCTCAACCGGGGAGCTGTTTTTT. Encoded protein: CASSVNGRSTGELFF. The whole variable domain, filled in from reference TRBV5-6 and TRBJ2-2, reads DAGVTQSPTHLIKTRGQQVTLRCSPKSGHDTVSWYQQALGQGPQFIFQYYEEEERQRGNFPDRFSGHQFPNYSSELNVNALLLGDSALYLCASSVNGRSTGELFFGEGSRLTVL.

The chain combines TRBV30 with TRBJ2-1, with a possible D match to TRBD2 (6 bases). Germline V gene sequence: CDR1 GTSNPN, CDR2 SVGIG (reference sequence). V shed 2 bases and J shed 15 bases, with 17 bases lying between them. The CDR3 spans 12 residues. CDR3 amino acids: CAWSLGLDRSFF. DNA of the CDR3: TGTGCCTGGAGTTTGGGACTCGATCGTTCGTTCTTC.

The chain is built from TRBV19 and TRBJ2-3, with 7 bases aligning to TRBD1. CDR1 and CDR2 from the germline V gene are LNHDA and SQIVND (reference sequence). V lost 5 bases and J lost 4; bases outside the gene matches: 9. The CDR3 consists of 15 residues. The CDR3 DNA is TGTGCCAGTAGTTTCCGACAGGGCACTGCAGATACGCAGTATTTT. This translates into CASSFRQGTADTQYF.

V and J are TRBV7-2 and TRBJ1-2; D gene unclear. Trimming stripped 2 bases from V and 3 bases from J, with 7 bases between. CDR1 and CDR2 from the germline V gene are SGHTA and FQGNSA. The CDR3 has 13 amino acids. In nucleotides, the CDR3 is TGTGCCAGCAGCTTATCGCCAGACTATGGCTACACCTTC. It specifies CASSLSPDYGYTF.

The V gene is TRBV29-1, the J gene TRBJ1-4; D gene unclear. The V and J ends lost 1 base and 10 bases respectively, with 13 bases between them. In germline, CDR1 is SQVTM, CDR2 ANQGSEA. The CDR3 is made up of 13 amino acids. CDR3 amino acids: CSVEGEKRGKLFF. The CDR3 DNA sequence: TGCAGCGTTGAAGGAGAGAAGCGTGGAAAACTGTTTTTT. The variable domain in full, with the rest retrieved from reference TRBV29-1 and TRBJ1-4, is SAVISQKPSRDICQRGTSLTIQCQVDSQVTMMFWYRQQPGQSLTLIATANQGSEATYESGFVIDKFPISRPNLTFSTLTVSNMSPEDSSIYLCSVEGEKRGKLFFGSGTQLSVL.

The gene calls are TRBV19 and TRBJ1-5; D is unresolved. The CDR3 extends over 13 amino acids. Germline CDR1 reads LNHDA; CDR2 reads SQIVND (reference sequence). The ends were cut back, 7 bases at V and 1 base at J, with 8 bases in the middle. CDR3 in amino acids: CASTQPSNQPQHF. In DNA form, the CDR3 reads TGTGCCAGTACCCAACCGAGCAATCAGCCCCAGCATTTT. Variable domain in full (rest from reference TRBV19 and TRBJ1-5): DGGITQSPKYLFRKEGQNVTLSCEQNLNHDAMYWYRQDPGQGLRLIYYSQIVNDFQKGDIAEGYSVSREKKESFPLTVTSAQKNPTAFYLCASTQPSNQPQHFGDGTRLSIL.

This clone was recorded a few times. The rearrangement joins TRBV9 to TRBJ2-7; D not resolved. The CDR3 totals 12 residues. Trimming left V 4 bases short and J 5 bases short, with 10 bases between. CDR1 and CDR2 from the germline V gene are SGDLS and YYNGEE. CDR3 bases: TGTGCCAGCAGCCCATCGGAGCACGAGCAGTACTTC. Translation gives CASSPSEHEQYF.

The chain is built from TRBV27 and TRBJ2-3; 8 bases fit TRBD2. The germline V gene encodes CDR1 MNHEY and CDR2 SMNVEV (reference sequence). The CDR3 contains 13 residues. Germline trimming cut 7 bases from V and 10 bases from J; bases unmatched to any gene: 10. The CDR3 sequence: CASTSRRGLAQYF. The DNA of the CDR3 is TGTGCCAGCACTAGTAGGCGGGGACTAGCGCAGTATTTT.

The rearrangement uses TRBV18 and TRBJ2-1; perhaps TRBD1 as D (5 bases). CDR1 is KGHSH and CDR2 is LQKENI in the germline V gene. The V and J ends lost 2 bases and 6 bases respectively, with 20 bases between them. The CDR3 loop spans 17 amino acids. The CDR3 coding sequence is TGTGCCAGCTCACCATGGCTTAGGGGCGGTATGCGCAATGAGCAGTTCTTC. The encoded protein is CASSPWLRGGMRNEQFF.

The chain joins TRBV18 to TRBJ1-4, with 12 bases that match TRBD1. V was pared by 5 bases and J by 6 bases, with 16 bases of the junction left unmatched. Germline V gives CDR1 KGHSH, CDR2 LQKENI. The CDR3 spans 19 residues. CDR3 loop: CASSARIPGQGARDEKLFF. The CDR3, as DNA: TGTGCCAGCTCAGCACGAATTCCGGGACAGGGGGCGCGGGATGAAAAACTGTTTTTT.